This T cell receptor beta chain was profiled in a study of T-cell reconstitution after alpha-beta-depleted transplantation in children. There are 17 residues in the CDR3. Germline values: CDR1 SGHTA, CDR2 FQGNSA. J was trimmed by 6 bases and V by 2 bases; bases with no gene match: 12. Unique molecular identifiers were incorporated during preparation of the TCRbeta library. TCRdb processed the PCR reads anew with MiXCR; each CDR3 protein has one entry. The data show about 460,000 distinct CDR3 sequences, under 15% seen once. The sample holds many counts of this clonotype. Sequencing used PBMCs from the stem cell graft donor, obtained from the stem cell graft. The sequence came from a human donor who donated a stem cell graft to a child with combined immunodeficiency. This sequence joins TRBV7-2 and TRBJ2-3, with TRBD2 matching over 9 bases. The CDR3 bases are TGTGCCAGCAGCTTACAGCTAGCGGGGCGAAAGGGGGATACGCAGTATTTT. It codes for CASSLQLAGRKGDTQYF.